This T cell receptor beta chain derives from a study of shared clonotypes between healthy human individuals. Study-level results: Rarefaction indicated that sorted-subset sequencing remained incomplete although depth was large.

About this clone: Its target is not known.

Each CD8 memory set brought CD45RO+ cells together with CCR7-negative CD45RA+ TemRA cells. Generated by immunoSEQ multiplex PCR, the TCRdb table keeps only in-frame clones and is missing some. The repertoire holds roughly 660,000 clones, with about nine tenths as singletons. The V and J ends lost 5 bases and 4 bases respectively, with 15 bases between them. The CDR3 runs to 15 residues. Germline CDR1 is SGHAT and CDR2 is FQNNGV. The sequenced sample consisted of memory CD8+ T cells from PBMCs. As to subset: CD45RO+ cells pooled with CCR7-negative TemRA cells. This clonotype was obtained from a man between 18 and 29 years old in good health. Some clones in this sample may be carry-over from other donors' samples. This chain links TRBV11-2 with TRBJ2-1; weak D call: TRBD2 (5 bases). As DNA, the CDR3 is TGTGCCAGCAGCCAAACAAAGGACTTTTACAATGAGCAGTTCTTC. As protein: CASSQTKDFYNEQFF. Variable domain in full (rest from reference TRBV11-2 and TRBJ2-1): EAGVAQSPRYKIIEKRQSVAFWCNPISGHATLYWYQQILGQGPKLLIQFQNNGVVDDSQLPKDRFSAERLKGVDSTLKIQPAKLEDSAVYLCASSQTKDFYNEQFFGPGTRLTVL.